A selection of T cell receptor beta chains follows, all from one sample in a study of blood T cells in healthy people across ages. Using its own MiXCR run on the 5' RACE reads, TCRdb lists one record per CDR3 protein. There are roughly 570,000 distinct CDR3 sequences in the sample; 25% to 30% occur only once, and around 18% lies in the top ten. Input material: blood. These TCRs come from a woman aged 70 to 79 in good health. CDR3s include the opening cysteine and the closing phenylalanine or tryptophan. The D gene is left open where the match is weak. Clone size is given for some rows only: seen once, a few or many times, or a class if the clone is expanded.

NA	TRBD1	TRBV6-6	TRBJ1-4	CASSYSGQGRNEKLFF	TGTGCCAGCAGTTACTCGGGACAGGGGCGGAATGAAAAACTGTTTTTT
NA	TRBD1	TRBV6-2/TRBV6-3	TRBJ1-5	CASSYYRGQPQHF	TGTGCCAGCAGTTACTACAGGGGGCAGCCCCAGCATTTT
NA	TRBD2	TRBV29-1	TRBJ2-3	CSVELAGRTDTQYF	TGCAGCGTTGAACTAGCGGGGCGCACAGATACGCAGTACTTT
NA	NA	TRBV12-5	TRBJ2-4	CASGPLGTDKNIQYF	TGTGCTAGTGGTCCCCTAGGAACGGACAAAAACATTCAGTACTTC
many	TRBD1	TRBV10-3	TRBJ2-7	CAISESTGKTYEQYF	TGTGCCATCAGTGAGTCGACAGGGAAAACCTACGAGCAGTACTTC
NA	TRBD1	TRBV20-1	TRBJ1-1	CSAFPGDSGAEAFF	TGCAGTGCTTTCCCTGGGGACAGTGGCGCTGAAGCTTTCTTT
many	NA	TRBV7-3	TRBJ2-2	CASSLLNTGELFF	TGTGCCAGCAGCTTATTGAACACCGGGGAGCTGTTTTTT
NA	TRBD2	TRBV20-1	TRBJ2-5	CSARRLAGETQYF	TGCAGTGCTAGGCGCCTAGCGGGAGAGACCCAGTACTTC
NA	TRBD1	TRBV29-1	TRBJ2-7	CSVGQVPEQYF	TGCAGCGTAGGACAGGTCCCCGAGCAGTACTTC
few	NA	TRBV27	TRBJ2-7	CASSQQLTGNPYEQYF	TGTGCCAGCAGCCAGCAACTTACAGGGAACCCCTACGAGCAGTACTTC
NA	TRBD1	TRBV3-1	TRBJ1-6	CASRWRGQPNSPLHF	TGTGCCTCCCGTTGGCGGGGACAGCCTAATTCACCCCTCCACTTT
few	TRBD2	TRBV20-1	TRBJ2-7	CSARARSGRAFYEQYF	TGCAGTGCTAGAGCCCGAAGCGGGAGGGCCTTCTACGAGCAGTACTTC
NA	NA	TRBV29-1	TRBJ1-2	CSADNSFNYGYTF	TGCAGCGCTGATAACAGCTTTAACTATGGCTACACCTTC
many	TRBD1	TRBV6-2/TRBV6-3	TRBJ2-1	CASRRDRVILDEQFF	TGTGCCAGCAGACGAGACAGGGTTATTTTGGATGAGCAGTTCTTC
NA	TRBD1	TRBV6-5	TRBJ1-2	CASLDRDMGGYTF	TGTGCCAGTTTGGACAGGGATATGGGAGGCTACACCTTC
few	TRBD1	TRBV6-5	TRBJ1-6	CASSPQGVRSPLHF	TGTGCCAGCAGCCCACAGGGGGTGAGATCACCCCTCCACTTT
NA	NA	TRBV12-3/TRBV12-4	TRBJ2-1	CASILNNEQFF	TGTGCCAGCATCCTCAACAATGAGCAGTTCTTC
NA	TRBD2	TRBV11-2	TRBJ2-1	CASSLVGLAGNEQFF	TGTGCCAGCAGCTTAGTGGGACTAGCGGGGAACGAGCAGTTCTTC
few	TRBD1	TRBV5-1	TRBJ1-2	CASSVGQPANYGYTF	TGCGCCAGCAGCGTGGGACAGCCTGCTAACTATGGCTACACCTTC
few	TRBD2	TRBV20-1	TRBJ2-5	CSARDARGTQETQYF	TGCAGTGCTAGAGACGCGCGGGGGACCCAAGAGACCCAGTACTTC
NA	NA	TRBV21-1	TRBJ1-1	CASSGTPLNTEAFF	TGTGCCAGCAGTGGGACACCACTGAACACTGAAGCTTTCTTT
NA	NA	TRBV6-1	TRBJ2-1	CASSEQQFF	TGTGCCAGCAGTGAACAGCAGTTCTTC
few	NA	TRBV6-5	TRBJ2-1	CASSYPAPRLLWFF	TGTGCCAGCAGTTACCCAGCCCCTAGACTCCTTTGGTTCTTC
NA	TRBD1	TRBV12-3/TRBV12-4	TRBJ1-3	CASSFGQGIGNTIYF	TGTGCCAGCAGTTTCGGACAGGGGATTGGAAACACCATATATTTT